These T cell receptor beta chains were read from a single sample in a study of T-cell memory formation after mild COVID-19. From the 5' RACE reads, TCRdb called clonotypes with MiXCR, one entry per CDR3 protein. The top ten clones hold 10% to 15% of a sample with hundreds of thousands of distinct CDR3 sequences, about 20% of them seen once. The material sequenced was PBMCs or a T cell subset sorted from them (not recorded which). All receptors come from an adult woman who had mild COVID-19 (a few samples of this study predate the infection). Cell type and time point are not known. The CDR3 runs from the conserved cysteine through the conserved F or W. Fields, in order: J gene, D gene, V gene, clone size, CDR3 DNA, CDR3 protein. A D gene is named only where the DNA matches it firmly. The size entry is marked missing in some rows and otherwise reads once, few, many or a size class.

>TRBJ2-3|TRBD1|TRBV5-1|.
TGCGCCAGCAGCCCCGGGACAGGGGCAGCAGATACGCAGTATTTT
CASSPGTGAADTQYF
>TRBJ1-2|.|TRBV20-1|few
TGCAGTGCTAGTCCCCTGAACTATGGCTACACCTTC
CSASPLNYGYTF
>TRBJ2-3|TRBD2|TRBV7-9|few
TGTGCCAGCAGCTTAGCGCATGGCCGGCAGCGGGGTGATACGCAGTATTTT
CASSLAHGRQRGDTQYF
>TRBJ2-1|.|TRBV2|.
TGTGCCAGCAGAGAGACCGGACTGTTCTTC
CASRETGLFF
>TRBJ2-7|.|TRBV25-1|many
TGTGCCAGCAGTGGGCGGGGAAGCTCCTACGAGCAGTACTTC
CASSGRGSSYEQYF
>TRBJ2-3|.|TRBV12-3/TRBV12-4|few
TGTGCCAGCGGTTCCCCTCGGGGGCCGGCAGATACGCAGTATTTT
CASGSPRGPADTQYF
>TRBJ2-1|TRBD1|TRBV12-3/TRBV12-4|many
TGTGCCAGCAGCATGGATGGACAGGGAGCTTACAATGAGCAGTTCTTC
CASSMDGQGAYNEQFF
>TRBJ2-3|TRBD1|TRBV6-2/TRBV6-3|.
TGTGCCAGCAGAAGGCCCGGGACAGGTCGTCACACAGATACGCAGTATTTT
CASRRPGTGRHTDTQYF
>TRBJ2-5|.|TRBV12-3/TRBV12-4|few
TGTGCCAGCAGTTCCTACAGCGGCGAAGAGACCCAGTACTTC
CASSSYSGEETQYF
>TRBJ1-1|TRBD1|TRBV6-6|few
TGTGCCAGCAGCGATGCAGGGGGCACTGAAGCTTTCTTT
CASSDAGGTEAFF
>TRBJ1-2|.|TRBV20-1|.
TGCAGTGCTAGACAGGGGTTAGATGGCTACACCTTC
CSARQGLDGYTF
>TRBJ1-4|.|TRBV20-1|few
TGCAGTGCTAGAGATCTTGGGGTAGATAATGAAAAACTGTTTTTT
CSARDLGVDNEKLFF